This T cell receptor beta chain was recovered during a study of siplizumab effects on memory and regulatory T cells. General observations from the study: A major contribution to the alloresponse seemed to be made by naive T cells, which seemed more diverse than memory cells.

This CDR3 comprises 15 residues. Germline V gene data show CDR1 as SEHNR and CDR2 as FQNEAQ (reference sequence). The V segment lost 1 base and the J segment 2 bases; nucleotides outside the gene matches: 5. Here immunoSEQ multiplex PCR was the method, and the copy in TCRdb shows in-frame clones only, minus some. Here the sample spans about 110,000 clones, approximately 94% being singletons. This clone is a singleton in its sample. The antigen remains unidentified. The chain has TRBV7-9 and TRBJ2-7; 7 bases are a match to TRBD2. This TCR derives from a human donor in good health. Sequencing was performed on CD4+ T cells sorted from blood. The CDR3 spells CASSLGREGTYEQYF. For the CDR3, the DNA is TGTGCCAGCAGCTTAGGGAGGGAGGGAACCTACGAGCAGTACTTC.